This T cell receptor (beta chain) was retrieved from a study of cytomegalovirus exposure and HLA in healthy donors. Findings of the study overall: TCR association rates varied by HLA locus in a later analysis, with DRB1 highest and HLA-C lowest. Researchers reported in a later analysis that a missense DCLRE1C variant was tied to TCR beta V- and J-gene trimming. The authors considered a cluster of highly shared sequence variants likely to be a sequencing artifact. In vitro, a few CMV-associated chains proved specific for CMV antigens.

13 Jbeta primers and 60 Vbeta primers were used for the PCR. Libraries were prepared by immunoSEQ multiplex PCR; TCRdb keeps only in-frame clonotypes and omits some of them. The repertoire holds under 200,000 clones, with 70% to 90% as singletons. The length of the CDR3 is 15 residues. Germline V CDR1 and CDR2: MNHNS, SASEGT. V lost 2 bases, J lost 0 bases, and 8 bases lay in between. On this clone itself: Its specificity is unknown.

The clonotype was recovered from a woman in her twenties or thirties in good health and CMV-seropositive. The chain combines TRBV6-1 with TRBJ2-1; D possibly corresponds to TRBD2 (6 bases). The material sequenced was PBMCs. CDR3 DNA sequence: TGTGCCAGCAGTGAAATCGGGAGCTCCTACAATGAGCAGTTCTTC. Translating gives CASSEIGSSYNEQFF.